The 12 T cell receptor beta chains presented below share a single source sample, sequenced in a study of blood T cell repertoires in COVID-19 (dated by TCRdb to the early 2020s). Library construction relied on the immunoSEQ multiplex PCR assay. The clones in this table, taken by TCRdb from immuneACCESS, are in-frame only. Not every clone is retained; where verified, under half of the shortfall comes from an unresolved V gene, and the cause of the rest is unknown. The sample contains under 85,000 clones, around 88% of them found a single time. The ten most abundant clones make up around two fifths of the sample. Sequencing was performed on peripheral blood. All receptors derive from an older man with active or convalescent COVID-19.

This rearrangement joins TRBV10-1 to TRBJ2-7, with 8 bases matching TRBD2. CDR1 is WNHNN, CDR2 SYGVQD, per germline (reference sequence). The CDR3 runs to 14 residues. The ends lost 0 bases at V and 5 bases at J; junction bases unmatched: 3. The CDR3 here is CASSESSGSNEQYF. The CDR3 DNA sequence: TGCGCCAGCAGTGAGTCGAGCGGGAGTAACGAGCAGTACTTC.

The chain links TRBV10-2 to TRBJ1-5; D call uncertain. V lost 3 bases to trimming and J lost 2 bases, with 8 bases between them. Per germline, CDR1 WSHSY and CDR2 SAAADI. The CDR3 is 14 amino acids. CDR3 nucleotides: TGCGCCAGCAGTGATTTCAGCGGCAATCAGCCCCAGCATTTT. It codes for CASSDFSGNQPQHF.

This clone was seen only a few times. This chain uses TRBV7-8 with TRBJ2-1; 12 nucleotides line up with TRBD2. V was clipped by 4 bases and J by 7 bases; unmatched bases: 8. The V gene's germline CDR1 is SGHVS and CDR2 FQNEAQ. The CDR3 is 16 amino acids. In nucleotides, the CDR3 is TGTGCCAGCAGCTCGTTGACTAGCGGGAGAGGTAATGAGCAGTTCTTC. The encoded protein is CASSSLTSGRGNEQFF.

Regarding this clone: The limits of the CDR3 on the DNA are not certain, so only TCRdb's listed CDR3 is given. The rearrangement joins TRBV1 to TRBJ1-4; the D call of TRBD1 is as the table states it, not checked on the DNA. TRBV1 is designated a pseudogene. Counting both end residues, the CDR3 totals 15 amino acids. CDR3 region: CTSSQVGQGNEKLFF.

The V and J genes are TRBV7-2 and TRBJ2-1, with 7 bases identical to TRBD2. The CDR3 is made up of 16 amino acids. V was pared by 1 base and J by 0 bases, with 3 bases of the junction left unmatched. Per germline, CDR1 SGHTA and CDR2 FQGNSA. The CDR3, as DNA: TGTGCCAGCAGCTTAGTTCGGACTAGCTCCTACAATGAGCAGTTCTTC. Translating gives CASSLVRTSSYNEQFF. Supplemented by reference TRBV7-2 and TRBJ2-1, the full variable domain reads GAGVSQSPSNKVTEKGKDVELRCDPISGHTALYWYRQSLGQGLEFLIYFQGNSAPDKSGLPSDRFSAERTGGSVSTLTIQRTQQEDSAVYLCASSLVRTSSYNEQFFGPGTRLTVL.

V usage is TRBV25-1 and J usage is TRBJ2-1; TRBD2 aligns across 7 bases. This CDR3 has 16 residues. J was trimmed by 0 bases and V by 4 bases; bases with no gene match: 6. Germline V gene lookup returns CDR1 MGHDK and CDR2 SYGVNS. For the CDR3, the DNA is TGTGCCAGCAGTGGGGGAGCGGGGAGCTCCTACAATGAGCAGTTCTTC. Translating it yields CASSGGAGSSYNEQFF.

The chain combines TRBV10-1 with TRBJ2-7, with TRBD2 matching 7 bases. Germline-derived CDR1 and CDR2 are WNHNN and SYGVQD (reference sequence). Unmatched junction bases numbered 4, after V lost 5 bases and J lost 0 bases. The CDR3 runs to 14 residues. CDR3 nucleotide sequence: TGCGCCAGCAGTCTCGGGGGGAGCTCCTACGAGCAGTACTTC. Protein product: CASSLGGSSYEQYF.

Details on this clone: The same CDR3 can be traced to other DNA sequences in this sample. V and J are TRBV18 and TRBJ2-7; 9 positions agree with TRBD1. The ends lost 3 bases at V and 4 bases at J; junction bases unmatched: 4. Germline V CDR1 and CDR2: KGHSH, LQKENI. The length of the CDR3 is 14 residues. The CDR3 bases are TGTGCCAGCTCACCTGGGACAGGGTCTTACGAGCAGTACTTC. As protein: CASSPGTGSYEQYF. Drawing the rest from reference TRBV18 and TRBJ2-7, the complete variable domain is NAGVMQNPRHLVRRRGQEARLRCSPMKGHSHVYWYRQLPEEGLKFMVYLQKENIIDESGMPKERFSAEFPKEGPSILRIQQVVRGDSAAYFCASSPGTGSYEQYFGPGTRLTVT.

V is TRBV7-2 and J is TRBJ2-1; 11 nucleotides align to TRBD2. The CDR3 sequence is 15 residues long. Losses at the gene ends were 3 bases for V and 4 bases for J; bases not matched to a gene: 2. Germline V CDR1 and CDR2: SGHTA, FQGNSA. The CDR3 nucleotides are TGTGCCAGCAGCTTTACTAGCGGGAGATACAATGAGCAGTTCTTC. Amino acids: CASSFTSGRYNEQFF.

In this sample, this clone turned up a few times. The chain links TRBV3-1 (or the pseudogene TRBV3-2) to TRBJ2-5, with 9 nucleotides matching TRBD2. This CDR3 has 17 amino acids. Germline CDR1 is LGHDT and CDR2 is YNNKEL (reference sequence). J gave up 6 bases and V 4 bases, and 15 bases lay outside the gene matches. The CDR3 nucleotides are TGTGCCAGCAGCCGTCCGTGGGTACTAGCGGGCCGACAGACCCAGTACTTC. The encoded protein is CASSRPWVLAGRQTQYF.

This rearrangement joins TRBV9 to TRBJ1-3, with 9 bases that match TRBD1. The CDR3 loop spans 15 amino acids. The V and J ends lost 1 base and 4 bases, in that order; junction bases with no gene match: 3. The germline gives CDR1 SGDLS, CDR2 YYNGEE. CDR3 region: CASSVQTGGGNTIYF. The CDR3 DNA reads TGTGCCAGCAGCGTACAGACAGGGGGAGGAAACACCATATATTTT.

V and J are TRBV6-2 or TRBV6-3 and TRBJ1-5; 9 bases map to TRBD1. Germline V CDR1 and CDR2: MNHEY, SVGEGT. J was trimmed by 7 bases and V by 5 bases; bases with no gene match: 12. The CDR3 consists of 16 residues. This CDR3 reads CASSTPSGQGWQPQHF. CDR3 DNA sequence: TGTGCCAGCAGTACCCCATCCGGACAGGGGTGGCAGCCCCAGCATTTT.